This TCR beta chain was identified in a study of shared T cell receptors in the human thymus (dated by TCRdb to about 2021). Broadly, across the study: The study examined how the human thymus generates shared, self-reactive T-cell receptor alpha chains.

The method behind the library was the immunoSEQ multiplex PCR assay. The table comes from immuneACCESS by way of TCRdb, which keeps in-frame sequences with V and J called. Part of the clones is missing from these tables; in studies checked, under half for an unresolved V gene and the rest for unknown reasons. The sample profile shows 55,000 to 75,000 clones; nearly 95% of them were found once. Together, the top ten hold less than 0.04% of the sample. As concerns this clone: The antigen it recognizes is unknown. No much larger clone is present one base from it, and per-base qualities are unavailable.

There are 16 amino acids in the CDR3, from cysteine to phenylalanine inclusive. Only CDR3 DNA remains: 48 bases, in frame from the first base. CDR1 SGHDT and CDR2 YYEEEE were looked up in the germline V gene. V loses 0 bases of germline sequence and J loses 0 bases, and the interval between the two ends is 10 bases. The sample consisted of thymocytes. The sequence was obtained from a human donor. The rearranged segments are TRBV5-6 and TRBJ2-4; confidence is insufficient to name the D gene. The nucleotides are TGTGCCAGCAGCTTGGGGCCCCTGTTAGCCAAAAACATTCAGTACTTC. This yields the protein CASSLGPLLAKNIQYF.